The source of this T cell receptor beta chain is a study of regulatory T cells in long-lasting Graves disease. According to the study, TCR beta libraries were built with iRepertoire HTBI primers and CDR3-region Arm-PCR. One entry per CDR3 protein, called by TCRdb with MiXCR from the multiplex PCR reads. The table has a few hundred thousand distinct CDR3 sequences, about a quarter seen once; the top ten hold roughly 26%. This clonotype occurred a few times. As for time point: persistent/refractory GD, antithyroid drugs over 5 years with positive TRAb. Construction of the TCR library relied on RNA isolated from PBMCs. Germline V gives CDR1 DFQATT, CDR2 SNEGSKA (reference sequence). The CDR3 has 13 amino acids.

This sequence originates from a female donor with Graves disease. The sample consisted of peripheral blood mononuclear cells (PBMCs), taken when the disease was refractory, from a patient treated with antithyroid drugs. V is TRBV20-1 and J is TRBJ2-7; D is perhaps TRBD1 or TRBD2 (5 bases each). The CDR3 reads CRHPRGTPSEQYF. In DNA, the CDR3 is TGCAGACATCCGAGAGGGACCCCGTCCGAGCAGTACTTC.